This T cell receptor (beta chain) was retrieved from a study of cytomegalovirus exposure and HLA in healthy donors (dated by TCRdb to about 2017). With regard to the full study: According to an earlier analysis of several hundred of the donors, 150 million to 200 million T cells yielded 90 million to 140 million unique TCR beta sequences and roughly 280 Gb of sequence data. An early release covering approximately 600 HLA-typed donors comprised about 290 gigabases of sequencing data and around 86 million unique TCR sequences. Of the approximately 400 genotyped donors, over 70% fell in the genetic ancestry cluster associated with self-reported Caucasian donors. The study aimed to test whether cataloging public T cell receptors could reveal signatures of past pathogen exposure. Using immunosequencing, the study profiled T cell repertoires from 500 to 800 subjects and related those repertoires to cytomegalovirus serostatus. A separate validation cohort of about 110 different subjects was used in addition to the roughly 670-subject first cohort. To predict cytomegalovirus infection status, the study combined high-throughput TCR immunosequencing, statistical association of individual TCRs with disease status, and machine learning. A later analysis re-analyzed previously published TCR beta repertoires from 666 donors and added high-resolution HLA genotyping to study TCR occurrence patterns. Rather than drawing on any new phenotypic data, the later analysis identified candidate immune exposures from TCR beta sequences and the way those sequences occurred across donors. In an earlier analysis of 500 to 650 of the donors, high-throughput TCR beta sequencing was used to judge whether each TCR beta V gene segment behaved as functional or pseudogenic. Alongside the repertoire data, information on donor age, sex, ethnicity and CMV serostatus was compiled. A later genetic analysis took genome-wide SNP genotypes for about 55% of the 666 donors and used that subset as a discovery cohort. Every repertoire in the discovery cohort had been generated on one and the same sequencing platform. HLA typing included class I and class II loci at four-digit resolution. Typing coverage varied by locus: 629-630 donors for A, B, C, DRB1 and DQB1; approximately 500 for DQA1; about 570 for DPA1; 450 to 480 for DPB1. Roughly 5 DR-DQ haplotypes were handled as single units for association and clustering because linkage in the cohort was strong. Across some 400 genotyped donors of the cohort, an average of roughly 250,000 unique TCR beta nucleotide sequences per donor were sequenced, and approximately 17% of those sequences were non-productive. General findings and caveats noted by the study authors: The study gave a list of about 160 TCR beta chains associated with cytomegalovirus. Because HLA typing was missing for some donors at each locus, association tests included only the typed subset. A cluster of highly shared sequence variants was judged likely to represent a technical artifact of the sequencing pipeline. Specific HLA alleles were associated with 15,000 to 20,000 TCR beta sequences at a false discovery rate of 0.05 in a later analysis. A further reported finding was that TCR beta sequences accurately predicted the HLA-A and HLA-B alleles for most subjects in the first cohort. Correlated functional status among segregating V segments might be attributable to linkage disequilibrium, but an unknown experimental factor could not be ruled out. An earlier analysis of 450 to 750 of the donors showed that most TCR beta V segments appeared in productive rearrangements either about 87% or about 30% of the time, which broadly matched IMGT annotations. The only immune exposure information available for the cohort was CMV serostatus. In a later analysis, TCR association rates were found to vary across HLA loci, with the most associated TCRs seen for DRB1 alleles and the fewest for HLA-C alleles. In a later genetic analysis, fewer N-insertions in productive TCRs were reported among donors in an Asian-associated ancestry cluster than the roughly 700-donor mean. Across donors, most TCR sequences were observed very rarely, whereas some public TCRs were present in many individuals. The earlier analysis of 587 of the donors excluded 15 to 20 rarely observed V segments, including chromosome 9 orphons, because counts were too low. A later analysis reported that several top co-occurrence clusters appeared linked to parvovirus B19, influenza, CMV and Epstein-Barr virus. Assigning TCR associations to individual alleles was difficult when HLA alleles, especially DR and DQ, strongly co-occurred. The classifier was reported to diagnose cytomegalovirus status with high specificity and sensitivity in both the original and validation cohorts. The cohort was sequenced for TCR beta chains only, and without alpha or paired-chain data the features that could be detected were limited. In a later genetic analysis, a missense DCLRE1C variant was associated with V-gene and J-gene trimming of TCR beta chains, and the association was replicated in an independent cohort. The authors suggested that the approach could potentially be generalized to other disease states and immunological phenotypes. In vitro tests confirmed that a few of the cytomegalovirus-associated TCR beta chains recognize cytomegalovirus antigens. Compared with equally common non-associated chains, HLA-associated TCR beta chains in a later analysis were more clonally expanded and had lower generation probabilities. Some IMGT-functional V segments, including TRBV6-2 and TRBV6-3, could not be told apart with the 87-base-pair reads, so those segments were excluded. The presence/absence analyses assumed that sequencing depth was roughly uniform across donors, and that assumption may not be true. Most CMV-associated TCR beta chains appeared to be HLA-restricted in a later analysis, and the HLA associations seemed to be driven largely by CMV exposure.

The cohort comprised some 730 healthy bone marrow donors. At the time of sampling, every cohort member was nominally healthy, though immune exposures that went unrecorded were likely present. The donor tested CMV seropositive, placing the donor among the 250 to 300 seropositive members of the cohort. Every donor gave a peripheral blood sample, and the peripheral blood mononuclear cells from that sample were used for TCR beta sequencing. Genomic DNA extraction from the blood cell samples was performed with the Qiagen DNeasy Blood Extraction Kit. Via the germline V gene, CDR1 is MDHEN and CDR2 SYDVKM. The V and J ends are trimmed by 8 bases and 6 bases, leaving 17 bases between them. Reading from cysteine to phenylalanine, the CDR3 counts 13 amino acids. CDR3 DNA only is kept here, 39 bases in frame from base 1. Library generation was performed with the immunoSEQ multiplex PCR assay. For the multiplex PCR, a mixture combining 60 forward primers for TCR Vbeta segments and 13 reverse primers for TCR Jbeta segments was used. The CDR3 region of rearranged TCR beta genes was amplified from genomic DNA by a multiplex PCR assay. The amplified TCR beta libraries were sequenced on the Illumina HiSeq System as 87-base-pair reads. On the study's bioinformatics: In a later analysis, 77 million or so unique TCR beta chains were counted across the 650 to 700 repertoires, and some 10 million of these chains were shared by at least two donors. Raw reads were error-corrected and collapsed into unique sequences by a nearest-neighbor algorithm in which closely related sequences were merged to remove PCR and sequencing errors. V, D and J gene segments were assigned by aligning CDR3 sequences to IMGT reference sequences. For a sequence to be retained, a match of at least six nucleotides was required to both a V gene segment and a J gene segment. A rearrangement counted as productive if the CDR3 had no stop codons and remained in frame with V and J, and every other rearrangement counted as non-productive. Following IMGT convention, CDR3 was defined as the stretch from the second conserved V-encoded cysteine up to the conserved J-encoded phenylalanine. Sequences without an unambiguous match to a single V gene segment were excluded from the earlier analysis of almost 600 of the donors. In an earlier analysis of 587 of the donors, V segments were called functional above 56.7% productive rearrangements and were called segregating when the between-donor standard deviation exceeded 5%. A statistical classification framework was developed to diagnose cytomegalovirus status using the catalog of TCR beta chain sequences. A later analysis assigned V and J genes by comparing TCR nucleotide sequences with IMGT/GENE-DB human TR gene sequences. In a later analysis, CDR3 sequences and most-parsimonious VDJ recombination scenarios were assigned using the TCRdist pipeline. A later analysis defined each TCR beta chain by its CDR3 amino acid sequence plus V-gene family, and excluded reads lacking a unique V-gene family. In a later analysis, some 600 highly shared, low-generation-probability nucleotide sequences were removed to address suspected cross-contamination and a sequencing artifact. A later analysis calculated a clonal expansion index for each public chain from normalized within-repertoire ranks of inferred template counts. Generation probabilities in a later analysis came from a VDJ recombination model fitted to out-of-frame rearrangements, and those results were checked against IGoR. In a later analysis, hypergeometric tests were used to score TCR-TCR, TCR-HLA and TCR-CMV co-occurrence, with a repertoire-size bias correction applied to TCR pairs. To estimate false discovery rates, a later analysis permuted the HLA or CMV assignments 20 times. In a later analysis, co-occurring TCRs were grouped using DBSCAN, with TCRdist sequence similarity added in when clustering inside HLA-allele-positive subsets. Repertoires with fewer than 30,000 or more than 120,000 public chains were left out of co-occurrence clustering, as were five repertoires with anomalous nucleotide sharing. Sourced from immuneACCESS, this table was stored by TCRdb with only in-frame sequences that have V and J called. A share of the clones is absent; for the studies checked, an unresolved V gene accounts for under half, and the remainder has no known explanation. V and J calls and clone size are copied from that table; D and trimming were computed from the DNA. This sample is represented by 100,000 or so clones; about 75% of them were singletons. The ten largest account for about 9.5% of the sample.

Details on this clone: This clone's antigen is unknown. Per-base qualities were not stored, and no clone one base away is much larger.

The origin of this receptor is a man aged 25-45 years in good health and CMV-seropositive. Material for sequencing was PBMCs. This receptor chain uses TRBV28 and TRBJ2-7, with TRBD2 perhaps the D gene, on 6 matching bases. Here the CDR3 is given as CASLTRIGGEQYF. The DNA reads TGTGCCAGCCTAACAAGGATCGGGGGCGAGCAGTACTTC.